The clone carrying this T cell receptor (beta chain) was counted only a few times. Its target is unknown. V was clipped by 3 bases and J by 7 bases, with 13 bases between them. The CDR3 is made up of 14 amino acids. Germline values: CDR1 DFQATT, CDR2 SNEGSKA (reference sequence). The sequenced patients had an expansion of CD8+CD57+ cells seen by flow cytometry. Untreated patients provided the blood samples, with no therapy given before sampling. Genomic DNA was employed as the template in profiling TCR beta VDJ and CDR3. TCRdb called the reads again in MiXCR, with one record for every CDR3 protein. The sample holds about 160,000 distinct CDR3 sequences, around 75% seen once. This sample is part of a study of CD8+CD57+ T cells in acquired aplastic anemia. General study results and limits: In common between the patients and the controls were twenty-nine CD8+ CDR3 sequences. Controls and patients did not differ significantly in CD8+ Simpson's diversity.

The sequencing input was sorted CD4+, CD8+, or CD8+CD57+ T cells (not recorded which) from PBMCs. This clonotype originated in a human donor with aplastic anemia. The V gene is TRBV20-1, the J gene TRBJ1-6; D uncertain. The CDR3 loop reads CSASMLAVNSPLHF. CDR3 coding DNA: TGCAGTGCTAGTATGTTGGCAGTCAATTCACCCCTCCACTTT.